The TCR delta chain under discussion was sequenced for a study of γδ T cells in repeated Plasmodium falciparum infection. Study-wide results and limits: Vdelta2-negative gammadelta repertoires appeared less diverse and less shared in Malian than Australian children. The Malian cohort came from a small rural village of predominantly one ethnic group.

V was clipped by 0 bases and J by 2 bases, with 28 bases between them. There are 21 residues in the CDR3. The germline CDR1 and CDR2 sequences are TSWWSYY and QGS. Gammadelta T cells were flow-sorted from PBMC into Vgamma9/Vdelta2+ and Vdelta2-negative populations for bulk analysis. About this clone: What it binds is not known. TCRdb records a much larger clone's protein for this DNA, with a difference at residue 7 that likely arises from a read error; the protein given is the translation of the DNA.

TCRdb fed the multiplex PCR reads to CATT. The table has around 82,000 delta-chain clones, around 1.4% seen once. Input material: gamma-delta T cells from blood. The receptor comes from a pool of human donors (malaria-infected and uninfected, not separated). The chain links TRDV1 to TRDJ1, with D maybe TRDD3 (6 bases). The J gene, not given by TCRdb, was assigned here from a germline match of the nucleotide sequence. Here the CDR3 reads CALGELRLLRAWGFRTDKLIF. The CDR3 nucleotides are TGTGCTCTTGGGGAACTAAGACTCCTCCGGGCTTGGGGATTTAGGACCGATAAACTCATCTTT.